Each of the 25 T cell receptor beta chains below was sequenced from the same sample in a study of vaccination and CD4 T cells after COVID-19. Their target antigens are unknown. Once obtained from cultured CD4+ T cells, the DNA was sequenced using the Oncomine TCR Beta short-read assay. TCRdb itself ran the PCR reads through MiXCR, one entry per CDR3 protein. The sample holds fewer than 15,000 distinct CDR3 sequences, roughly 58% seen once. Treatment here: 10-day PBMC culture with coronavirus spike peptide pools or control peptides (ViraFEST assay). Here the sequenced sample was cultured CD4+ T cells from blood, taken after SARS-CoV-2 vaccination. The source is a human donor with COVID-19.

The gene calls are TRBV11-3 and TRBJ1-1, with D uncertain. Trimming removed 1 base at V and 5 bases at J, with 14 bases between. Germline V lookup: CDR1 SGHNT, CDR2 YENEEA. The CDR3 spans 15 residues. The CDR3 protein is CASSLVGVRGTEAFF. CDR3 bases: TGTGCCAGCAGCTTAGTTGGGGTCCGGGGAACTGAAGCTTTCTTT.

This clonotype was seen just once. The rearrangement links TRBV18 to TRBJ1-2; 7 positions agree with TRBD1. Germline CDR1 KGHSH, CDR2 LQKENI. The V and J ends lost 2 bases and 8 bases, in that order; junction bases with no gene match: 17. CDR3 length: 17 amino acids. The chain's CDR3 is CASSPVEGASVDGGYTF. CDR3 bases: TGTGCCAGCTCACCAGTTGAGGGGGCCTCCGTCGACGGAGGCTACACCTTC.

V usage is TRBV7-6 and J usage is TRBJ2-2, with no clear D. The V and J ends lost 2 bases and 5 bases respectively, with 6 bases between them. The germline V gene encodes CDR1 SGHVS and CDR2 FNYEAQ. The CDR3 totals 13 residues. CDR3 loop: CASSLIRTGELFF. In DNA, the CDR3 is TGTGCCAGCAGCTTAATTCGAACCGGGGAGCTGTTTTTT.

The chain combines TRBV7-6 with TRBJ1-6; unclear D gene. Germline V gives CDR1 SGHVS, CDR2 FNYEAQ. V was pared by 4 bases and J by 4 bases, with 8 bases between. The length of the CDR3 is 14 residues. CDR3 sequence reads: CASSSQVYNSPLHF. The CDR3, as DNA: TGTGCCAGCAGCTCCCAAGTGTATAATTCACCCCTCCACTTT.

This rearrangement joins TRBV7-2 to TRBJ2-2; TRBD1 or TRBD2 may be the D gene (5 bases each). V shed 4 bases and J shed 7 bases, with 13 bases lying between them. The CDR3 contains 14 residues. Germline-derived CDR1 and CDR2 are SGHTA and FQGNSA. CDR3: CASSSYRRSGELFF. The CDR3 region has the DNA TGTGCCAGCAGCTCTTACAGGAGGAGCGGGGAGCTGTTTTTT.

This sequence joins TRBV5-1 and TRBJ2-1; 7 positions agree with TRBD2. With 4 bases clipped from V and 9 bases from J, the junction kept 19 bases outside the gene matches. Germline V gene lookup returns CDR1 SGHRS and CDR2 YFSETQ. The CDR3 extends over 17 amino acids. The CDR3 DNA sequence: TGCGCCAGCAGCCCACCCTCCCCGGGGGGTGGGTCTGGTGAGCAGTTCTTC. It translates to CASSPPSPGGGSGEQFF.

The gene calls are TRBV6-5 and TRBJ1-1; 7 nucleotides agree with TRBD1. Germline CDR1 and CDR2: MNHEY and SVGAGI. The V and J ends lost 2 bases and 1 base, in that order; junction bases with no gene match: 4. This CDR3 is 15 amino acids long. The CDR3 loop is CASSYLAGGNTEAFF. CDR3 DNA: TGTGCCAGCAGTTACCTGGCAGGGGGGAACACTGAAGCTTTCTTT.

The chain employs TRBV27 and TRBJ2-3, with TRBD2 matching over 8 bases. The germline CDR1 and CDR2 sequences are MNHEY and SMNVEV (reference sequence). Trimming took 3 bases from V and 2 from J; bases not matched to a gene: 13. The CDR3 runs 18 residues. CDR3 loop: CASSLEASTSGNTDTQYF. CDR3 nucleotide sequence: TGTGCCAGCAGTTTGGAGGCGTCCACTAGCGGAAACACAGATACGCAGTATTTT.

The chain recombines TRBV6-5 with TRBJ2-7; D is unclear. Germline loops: CDR1 MNHEY, CDR2 SVGAGI. The CDR3 covers 12 residues. V shed 4 bases and J shed 4 bases, with 8 bases lying between them. The CDR3 DNA reads as TGTGCCAGCAGTTTAAAAAATTACGAGCAGTACTTC. As protein: CASSLKNYEQYF.

The V call is TRBV20-1, the J call TRBJ2-5, with 8 bases identical to TRBD2. Germline lookup yields CDR1 DFQATT and CDR2 SNEGSKA (reference sequence). The CDR3 is 15 amino acids. The trim removed 2 bases at V and 5 bases at J, leaving 10 bases unmatched. The CDR3 bases are TGCAGTGCTAGACTCGGTAGCGGGGAGGGGGAGACCCAGTACTTC. Translation gives CSARLGSGEGETQYF.

The V and J genes are TRBV28 and TRBJ1-1, with D possibly TRBD1 on 5 matching bases. The CDR3 length is 15 residues. The germline V gene has CDR1 MDHEN and CDR2 SYDVKM. Trimming took 5 bases from V and 2 from J, leaving 15 bases between them. CDR3 DNA: TGTGCCAGCAGTATAACTGGGTGGGGCAACACTGAAGCTTTCTTT. This translates into CASSITGWGNTEAFF. Full variable domain (outside the CDR3, taken from reference TRBV28 and TRBJ1-1): DVKVTQSSRYLVKRTGEKVFLECVQDMDHENMFWYRQDPGLGLRLIYFSYDVKMKEKGDIPEGYSVSREKKERFSLILESASTNQTSMYLCASSITGWGNTEAFFGQGTRLTVV.

The sample holds a few counts of this clonotype. This chain joins TRBV11-2 and TRBJ1-1, with D hard to call. With 5 bases removed from V and 1 base from J, the gap between germline ends came to 11 bases. The CDR3 length is 14 residues. The germline V gene encodes CDR1 SGHAT and CDR2 FQNNGV. CDR3 nucleotides: TGTGCCAGCAGCCTCCGACGTGGGAACACTGAAGCTTTCTTT. It codes for CASSLRRGNTEAFF.

This clonotype was detected a few times. V and J are TRBV2 and TRBJ2-7, with 7 bases identical to TRBD1. V was clipped by 6 bases and J by 4 bases; unmatched bases: 6. The CDR3 contains 13 residues. CDR1 is SNHLY and CDR2 is FYNNEI in the germline V gene. CDR3 region: CASRVTGIYEQYF. In DNA, the CDR3 is TGTGCCAGCAGAGTGACAGGGATTTACGAGCAGTACTTC.

J is TRBJ1-6 and V is TRBV5-6; D may be TRBD1 (6 bases). From germline, CDR1 is SGHDT and CDR2 YYEEEE. There are 15 residues in the CDR3. V lost 0 bases and J 7 bases, leaving 11 bases between the germline ends. CDR3 loop: CASSLVLQGNSPLHF. The CDR3 nucleotides read TGTGCCAGCAGCTTGGTGTTACAGGGAAATTCACCCCTCCACTTT.

The CDR3: CASSETSGGSETQYF. The CDR3 DNA sequence: TGTGCCAGCAGTGAAACTAGCGGGGGTTCAGAGACCCAGTACTTC. V is TRBV6-1 and J is TRBJ2-5; TRBD2 matches 11 bases. V lost 2 bases to trimming and J lost 4 bases; unmatched junction nucleotides: 3. Germline V gives CDR1 MNHNS, CDR2 SASEGT. This CDR3 contains 15 residues.

In nucleotides, the CDR3 is TGCAGCGCTAGGACAGGCACTAACTATGGCTACACCTTC. It is translated as CSARTGTNYGYTF. The rearrangement uses TRBV29-1 and TRBJ1-2, with 7 nucleotides matching TRBD1. Germline loops: CDR1 SQVTM, CDR2 ANQGSEA. CDR3 length: 13 amino acids. V trimming: 7 bases; J trimming: 0 bases; junction bases outside the gene matches: 5.

The V gene is TRBV2, the J gene TRBJ1-2, with D perhaps TRBD1 (5 bases). Germline CDR1 SNHLY, CDR2 FYNNEI. The CDR3 sequence is 14 residues long. V was clipped by 6 bases and J by 4 bases, with 15 bases between them. Here the CDR3 reads CASSQATGTYGYTF. The CDR3 bases are TGTGCCAGCAGCCAAGCGACTGGGACCTATGGCTACACCTTC. The full variable domain, in which reference TRBV2 and TRBJ1-2 provide the parts outside the CDR3, is EPEVTQTPSHQVTQMGQEVILRCVPISNHLYFYWYRQILGQKVEFLVSFYNNEISEKSEIFDDQFSVERPDGSNFTLKIRSTKLEDSAMYFCASSQATGTYGYTFGSGTRLTVV.

This clonotype occurred a few times. The J gene is TRBJ1-2, the V gene TRBV11-3, with D unresolved. CDR3 length: 11 amino acids. Germline V gives CDR1 SGHNT, CDR2 YENEEA. The ends were cut back, 0 bases at V and 6 bases at J, with 2 bases in the middle. The DNA of the CDR3 is TGTGCCAGCAGCTTAGAGAATGGCTACACCTTC. It encodes CASSLENGYTF.

The genes are TRBV29-1 and TRBJ2-2, with 8 nucleotides matching TRBD1. Per the germline V gene, CDR1 is SQVTM and CDR2 is ANQGSEA. J gave up 0 bases and V 5 bases, and 2 bases lay outside the gene matches. The CDR3 length is 14 residues. Here the CDR3 reads CSVYRGSNTGELFF. CDR3 nucleotides: TGCAGCGTTTACAGGGGGTCGAACACCGGGGAGCTGTTTTTT.

The CDR3 DNA reads as TGCAGTGCTGATACAGGGGTTAGCTCCTATAATTCACCCCTCCACTTT. Its translation is CSADTGVSSYNSPLHF. The chain links TRBV20-1 to TRBJ1-6, with TRBD1 matching 7 bases. The CDR3 contains 16 residues. Germline V lookup: CDR1 DFQATT, CDR2 SNEGSKA (reference sequence). J gave up 0 bases and V 5 bases, and 7 bases lay outside the gene matches.

This clonotype was counted a few times. This sequence joins TRBV20-1 and TRBJ1-6, with a possible D match to TRBD1 (5 bases). The CDR3 is 12 amino acids. Germline V gene data show CDR1 as DFQATT and CDR2 as SNEGSKA (reference sequence). The ends were cut back, 0 bases at V and 15 bases at J, with 12 bases in the middle. DNA of the CDR3: TGCAGTGCTAGAGATCAAGGGGAACTCCTCCACTTT. It specifies CSARDQGELLHF.

This clonotype was counted only a few times. This chain links TRBV19 with TRBJ2-5; D may be TRBD1 (6 bases). CDR1 and CDR2 from the germline V gene are LNHDA and SQIVND (reference sequence). V was cut by 1 base and J by 5 bases, with 17 bases left in between. The CDR3 spans 16 residues. CDR3 region: CASSIVWDTGVETQYF. The CDR3 DNA reads TGTGCCAGTAGTATAGTTTGGGACACGGGTGTGGAGACCCAGTACTTC.

The chain couples TRBV7-9 to TRBJ2-5; TRBD1 aligns across 7 bases. The germline gives CDR1 SEHNR, CDR2 FQNEAQ (reference sequence). After removal of 5 bases from V and 3 bases from J, the junction contained 9 bases not matched to a gene. The CDR3 spans 15 residues. In nucleotides, the CDR3 is TGTGCCAGCAGCCGGCCCGGGACAGTCGAAGAGACCCAGTACTTC. Its protein product is CASSRPGTVEETQYF.

This clonotype showed up just once. The V and J genes are TRBV20-1 and TRBJ2-4, with D maybe TRBD2 (5 bases). This CDR3 region has 16 residues. Germline V CDR1 and CDR2: DFQATT, SNEGSKA (reference sequence). V lost 0 bases to trimming and J lost 0 bases, with 12 bases between them. The chain's CDR3 is CSARDNGLLAKNIQYF. The CDR3, as DNA: TGCAGTGCTAGAGATAATGGACTCCTAGCCAAAAACATTCAGTACTTC.

This chain uses TRBV24-1 with TRBJ2-5; D call uncertain. CDR3 length equals 14 residues. V lost 2 bases to trimming and J lost 1 base, with 7 bases between them. Germline CDR1 and CDR2: KGHDR and SFDVKD. CDR3 sequence (DNA): TGTGCCACCAGTGATTCCCCGGGCCAAGAGACCCAGTACTTC. The encoded protein is CATSDSPGQETQYF.